This record looks at one TCR beta chain sequence and its context. The antigen it recognizes is unknown. No base quality values were provided; no much bigger clone lies one nucleotide off. Sequencing of TCR beta CDR3 regions was done on the immunoSEQ platform at survey depth. The QIAamp DNA micro kit was used to extract genomic DNA from every cultured and uncultured CD8+ T cell population. For the original study's pipeline: Samples with under 5,000 productive reads were excluded, and this exclusion removed about 6% of the roughly 75 HIV peptide-stimulated cultures. A MANAFEST web app trimmed sequences to CDR3 and removed nonproductive sequences, CDR3s under 5 amino acids, and those not starting C or ending F/W. To count as antigen-specific, a clonotype had to be expanded in at least 2 of 3 replicates compared with the no-peptide control at FDR 0.01, and only within one epitope family. In addition, a specific clonotype needed a frequency at least fivefold higher than in wells stimulated with peptides from other epitope families. TCRdb obtained this table from immuneACCESS and retained in-frame rearrangements with V and J assigned. These tables miss some clones; where compared with another copy, unresolved V genes account for less than half of the shortfall, and the remainder is unexplained. V, J and clone size are those of that table, while D and trimming were read from the DNA. This sample holds 6,500 to 9,000 clones; around two thirds were observed only once. Around 42% of the sample is in the top ten clones.

These data come from a study of CD8 T cell repertoires and HIV-1 epitope variants (dated by TCRdb to 2020 to 2021). With respect to the entire study: T cells were stimulated in separate culture wells with each of twenty-five peptides representing autologous and known Gag and Nef epitope variants. A CMV, EBV and flu peptide pool, the Ebola AY9 epitope as negative control, and a no-peptide well were included as control conditions. The cultures were grown for less than 11 days in IMDM with gentamicin, and half of the media was changed on days 3 and 7 with IL-2, IL-7 and IL-15 added. An aliquot of 1M T cells was set aside as an uncultured baseline condition, separate from the approximately 80 T cell cultures. A total of more than 80 T cell cultures were run, with each culture condition done in triplicate except for one peptide, which was done in duplicate. Three Gag epitope families and Nef HW9 and YT9 were included among the tested epitopes. T cells were enriched using the EasySep Human T Cell Enrichment Kit and then co-cultured with an equal number of autologous T cell-negative cells acting as antigen-presenting cells.

The EasySep Human CD8+ T Cell Enrichment Kit was used on day 10 to isolate CD8+ T cells from every culture. Broader findings and caveats from the paper: Only TCR beta chains were identified by the assay, and proliferation to antigen, not T cell function or cytokine profile, was indicated. Nine antigen-specific TCR beta clonotypes were identified, and roughly six of them appeared cross-reactive for autologous or known escape epitope variants. Roughly five clonotypes recognized the Nef KF9 family and one clonotype recognized the HW9 family, while no responses to the TAALDMSHF plasma variant were seen.

The germline V gene encodes CDR1 SGHAT and CDR2 FQNNGV. Reading from cysteine to phenylalanine, the CDR3 counts 14 amino acids. Only the CDR3 DNA is retained, 42 bases long and in frame from the first base. A distance of 10 bases separates the germline ends of V and J, which lose 1 base and 9 bases respectively. This receptor was obtained from a male donor with HIV. Specimen: cultured CD8+ T cells derived from PBMCs. Recombination linked TRBV11-2 to TRBJ1-6; TRBD1 could be the D gene, as 5 bases match. At the DNA level, the sequence is TGTGCCAGCAGCTTAGGACTGGGACTTTCACCCCTCCACTTT. Translation gives CASSLGLGLSPLHF.